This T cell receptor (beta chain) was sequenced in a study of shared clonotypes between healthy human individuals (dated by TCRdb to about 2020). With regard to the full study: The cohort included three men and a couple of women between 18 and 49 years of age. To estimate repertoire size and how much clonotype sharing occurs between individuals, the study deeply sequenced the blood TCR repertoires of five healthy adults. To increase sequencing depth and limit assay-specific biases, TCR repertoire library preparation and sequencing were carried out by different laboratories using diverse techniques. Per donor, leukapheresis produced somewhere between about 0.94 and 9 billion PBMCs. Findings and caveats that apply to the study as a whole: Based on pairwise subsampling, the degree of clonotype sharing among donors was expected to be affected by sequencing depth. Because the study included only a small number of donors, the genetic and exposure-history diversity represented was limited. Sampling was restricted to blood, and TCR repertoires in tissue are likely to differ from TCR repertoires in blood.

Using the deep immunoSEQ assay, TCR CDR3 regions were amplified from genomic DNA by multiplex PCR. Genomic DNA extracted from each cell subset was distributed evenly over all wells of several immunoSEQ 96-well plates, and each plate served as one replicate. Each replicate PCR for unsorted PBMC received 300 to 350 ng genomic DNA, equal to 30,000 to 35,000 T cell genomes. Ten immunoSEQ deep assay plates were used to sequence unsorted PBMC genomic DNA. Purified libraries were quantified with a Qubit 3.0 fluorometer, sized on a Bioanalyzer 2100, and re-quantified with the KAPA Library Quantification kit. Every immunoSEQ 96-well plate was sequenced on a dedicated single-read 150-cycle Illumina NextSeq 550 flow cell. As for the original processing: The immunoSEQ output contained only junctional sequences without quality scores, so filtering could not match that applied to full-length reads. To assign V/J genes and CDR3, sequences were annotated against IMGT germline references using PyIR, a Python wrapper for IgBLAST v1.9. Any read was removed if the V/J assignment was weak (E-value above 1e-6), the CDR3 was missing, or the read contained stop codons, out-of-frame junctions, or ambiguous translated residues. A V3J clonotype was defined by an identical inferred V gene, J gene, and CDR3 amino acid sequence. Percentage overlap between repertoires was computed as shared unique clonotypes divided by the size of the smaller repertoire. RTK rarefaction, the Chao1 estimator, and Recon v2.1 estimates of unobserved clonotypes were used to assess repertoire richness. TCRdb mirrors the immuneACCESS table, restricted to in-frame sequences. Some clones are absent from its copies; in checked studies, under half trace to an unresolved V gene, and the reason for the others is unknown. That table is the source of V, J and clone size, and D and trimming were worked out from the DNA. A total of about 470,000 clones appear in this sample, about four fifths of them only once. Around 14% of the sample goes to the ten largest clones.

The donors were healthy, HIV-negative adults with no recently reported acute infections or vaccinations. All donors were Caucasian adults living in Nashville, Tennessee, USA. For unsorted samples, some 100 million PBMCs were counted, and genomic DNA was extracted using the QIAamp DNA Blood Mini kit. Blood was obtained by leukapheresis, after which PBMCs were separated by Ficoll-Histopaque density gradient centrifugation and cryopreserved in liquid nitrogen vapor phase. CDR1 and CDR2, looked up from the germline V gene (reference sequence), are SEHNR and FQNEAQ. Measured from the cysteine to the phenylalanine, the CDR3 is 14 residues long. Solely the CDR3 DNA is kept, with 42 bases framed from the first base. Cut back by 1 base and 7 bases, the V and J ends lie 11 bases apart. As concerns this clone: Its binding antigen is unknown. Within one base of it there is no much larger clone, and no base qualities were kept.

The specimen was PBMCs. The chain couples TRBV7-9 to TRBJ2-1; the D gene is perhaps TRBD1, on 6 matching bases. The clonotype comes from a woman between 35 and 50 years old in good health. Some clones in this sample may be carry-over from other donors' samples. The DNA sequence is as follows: TGTGCCAGCAGCTTAGGGGGGCTAGCAAATGAGCAGTTCTTC. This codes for CASSLGGLANEQFF.